This TCR beta chain was recovered during a study of OX40 agonist ivuxolimab in advanced cancers. Across the study: Partial responses were recorded for three patients, including one with hepatocellular carcinoma and two with cutaneous melanoma.

As for this clone: Its antigen is not identified.

Patients with a history of autoimmune disease or on systemic immunosuppression were excluded. Samples of blood were obtained at baseline, on cycle 4 day 1, and on cycle 7 day 1. Germline V CDR1 and CDR2: KGHSH, LQKENI. The V end was cut by 1 base, the J end by 8 bases, with 12 bases between. This CDR3 region has 14 residues. Study-wide findings and caveats: More expanded clones were seen, on average, in CD8+ T cells than in CD4+.

Method: immunoSEQ multiplex PCR; TCRdb's copy keeps in-frame clones and lacks some. This sample has 45,000 to 70,000 clones, with 83% found just once. The chain combines TRBV18 with TRBJ2-1, with unresolved D. This TCR came from an adult with an advanced solid tumor such as melanoma, head and neck, liver or kidney cancer. The specimen comprised CD4+ or CD8+ T cells sorted from blood, sampled in a trial of the OX40 agonist ivuxolimab. CDR3 DNA sequence: TGTGCCAGCTCACCACGTGGGGTCCTAGATGAGCAGTTCTTC. Protein: CASSPRGVLDEQFF. Supplemented by reference TRBV18 and TRBJ2-1, the full variable domain reads NAGVMQNPRHLVRRRGQEARLRCSPMKGHSHVYWYRQLPEEGLKFMVYLQKENIIDESGMPKERFSAEFPKEGPSILRIQQVVRGDSAAYFCASSPRGVLDEQFFGPGTRLTVL.